The entry that follows covers one T cell receptor (beta chain) sequence. Its antigen is undetermined. The data stem from a study of graft-versus-host responses after intestinal transplantation. About the study: In this cohort, recipients had multivisceral, liver-intestinal, or isolated intestinal transplants. All recipients were given anti-thymocyte globulin induction, and tacrolimus and steroids were then administered for 3 to 4 years.

Findings of the study overall: Some GvH clones were seen earlier in gut or blood, suggesting intestinal origin.

The germline V and J ends were trimmed by 7 bases and 8 bases, with 9 bases remaining between them. CDR3 length: 11 amino acids. The germline V gene encodes CDR1 SGHAT and CDR2 FQNNGV. Profiling relied on immunoSEQ multiplex PCR, and the TCRdb table lists in-frame clones only, not all of them. The sample holds roughly 100,000 clones, less than 90% seen once. J is TRBJ2-1 and V is TRBV11-2, with D unresolved. The sample was unstimulated CD4+ T cells sorted from spleen or lymph node cells, taken before intestinal transplant. The source is a human donor who received an intestinal transplant. The CDR3 loop reads CASIRTHEQFF. CDR3 coding DNA: TGTGCCAGCATTAGGACCCATGAGCAGTTCTTC.